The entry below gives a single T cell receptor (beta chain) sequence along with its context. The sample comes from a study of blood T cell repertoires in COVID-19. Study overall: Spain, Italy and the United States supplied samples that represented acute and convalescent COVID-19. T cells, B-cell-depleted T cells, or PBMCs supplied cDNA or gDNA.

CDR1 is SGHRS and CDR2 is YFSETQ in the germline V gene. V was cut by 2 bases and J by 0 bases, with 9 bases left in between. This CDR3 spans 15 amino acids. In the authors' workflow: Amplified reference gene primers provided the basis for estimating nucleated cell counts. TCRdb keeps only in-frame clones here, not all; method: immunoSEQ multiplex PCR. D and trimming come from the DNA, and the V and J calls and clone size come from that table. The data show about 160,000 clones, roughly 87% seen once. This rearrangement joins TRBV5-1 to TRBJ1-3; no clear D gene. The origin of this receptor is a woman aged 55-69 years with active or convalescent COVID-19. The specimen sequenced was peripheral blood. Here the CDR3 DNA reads TGCGCCAGCAGCTTAAGTGGAGACTCTGGAAACACCATATATTTT. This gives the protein CASSLSGDSGNTIYF.